Below, one T cell receptor beta chain is given with its context. As yet, its antigen is unknown. A sample-barcoded 5' primer and a J-beta primer mix were used in a second PCR of about 7 to 12 cycles. TCRdb recomputed calls from the 5' RACE reads with MiXCR, one row per CDR3 protein. The table records about 1,500,000 distinct CDR3 sequences, roughly 27% of them present only once. The entry originates in a study of blood T cells in healthy people across ages. The study's findings and limits: CMV status of donors was unknown, possibly confounding expanded clonotype changes.

V lost 6 bases to trimming and J lost 6 bases; unmatched junction nucleotides: 7. The CDR3 consists of 14 residues. Germline CDR1 is MNHNY and CDR2 is SVGAGI (reference sequence). Sequenced sample: blood. This chain uses TRBV6-6 with TRBJ2-1, with 8 bases matching TRBD2. This sequence was found in a woman younger than 45 in good health. CDR3: CASSRREGGNEQFF. CDR3 in DNA: TGTGCCAGCAGCCGACGGGAGGGTGGCAATGAGCAGTTCTTC.